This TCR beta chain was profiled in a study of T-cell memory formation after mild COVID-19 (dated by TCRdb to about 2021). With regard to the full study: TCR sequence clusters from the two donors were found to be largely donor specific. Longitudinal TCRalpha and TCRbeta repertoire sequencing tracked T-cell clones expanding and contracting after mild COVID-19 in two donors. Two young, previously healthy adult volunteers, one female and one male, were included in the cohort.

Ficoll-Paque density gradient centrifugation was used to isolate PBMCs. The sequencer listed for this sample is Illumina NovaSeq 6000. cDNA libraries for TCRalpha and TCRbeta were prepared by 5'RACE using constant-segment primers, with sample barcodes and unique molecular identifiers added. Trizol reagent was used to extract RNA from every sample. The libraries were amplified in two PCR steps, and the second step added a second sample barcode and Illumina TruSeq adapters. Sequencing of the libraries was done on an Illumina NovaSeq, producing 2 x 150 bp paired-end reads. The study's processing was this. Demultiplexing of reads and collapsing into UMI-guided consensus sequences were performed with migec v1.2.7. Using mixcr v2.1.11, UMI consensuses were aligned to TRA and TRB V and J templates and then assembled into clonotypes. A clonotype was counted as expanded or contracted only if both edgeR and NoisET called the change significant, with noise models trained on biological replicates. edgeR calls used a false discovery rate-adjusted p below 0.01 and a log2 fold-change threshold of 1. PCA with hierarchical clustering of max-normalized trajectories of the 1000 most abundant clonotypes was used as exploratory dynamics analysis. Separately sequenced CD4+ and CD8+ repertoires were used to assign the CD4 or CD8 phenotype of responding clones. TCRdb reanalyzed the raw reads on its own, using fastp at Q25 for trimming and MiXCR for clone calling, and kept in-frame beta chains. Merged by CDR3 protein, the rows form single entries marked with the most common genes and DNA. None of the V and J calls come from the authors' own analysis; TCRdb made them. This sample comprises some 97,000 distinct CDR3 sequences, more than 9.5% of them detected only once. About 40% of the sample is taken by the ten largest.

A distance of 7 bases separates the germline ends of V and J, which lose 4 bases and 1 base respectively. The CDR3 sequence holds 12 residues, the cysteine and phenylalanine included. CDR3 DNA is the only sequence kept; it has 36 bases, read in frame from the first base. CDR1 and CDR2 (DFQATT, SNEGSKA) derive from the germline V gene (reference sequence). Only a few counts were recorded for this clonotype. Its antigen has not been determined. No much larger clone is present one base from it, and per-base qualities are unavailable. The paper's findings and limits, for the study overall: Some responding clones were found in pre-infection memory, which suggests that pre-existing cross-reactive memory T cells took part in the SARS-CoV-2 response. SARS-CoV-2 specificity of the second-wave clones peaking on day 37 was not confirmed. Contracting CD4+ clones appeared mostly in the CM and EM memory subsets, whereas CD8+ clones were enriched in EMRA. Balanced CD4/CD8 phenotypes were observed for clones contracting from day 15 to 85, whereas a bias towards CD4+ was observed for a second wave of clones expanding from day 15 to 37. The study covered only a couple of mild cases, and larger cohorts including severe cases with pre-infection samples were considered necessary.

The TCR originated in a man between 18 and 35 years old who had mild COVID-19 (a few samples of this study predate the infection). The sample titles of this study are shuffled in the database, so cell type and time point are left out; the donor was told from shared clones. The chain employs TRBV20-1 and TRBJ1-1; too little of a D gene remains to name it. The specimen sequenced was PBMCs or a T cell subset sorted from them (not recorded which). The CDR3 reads CSAILRNTEAFF. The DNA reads TGCAGTGCTATACTCCGGAACACTGAAGCTTTCTTT.